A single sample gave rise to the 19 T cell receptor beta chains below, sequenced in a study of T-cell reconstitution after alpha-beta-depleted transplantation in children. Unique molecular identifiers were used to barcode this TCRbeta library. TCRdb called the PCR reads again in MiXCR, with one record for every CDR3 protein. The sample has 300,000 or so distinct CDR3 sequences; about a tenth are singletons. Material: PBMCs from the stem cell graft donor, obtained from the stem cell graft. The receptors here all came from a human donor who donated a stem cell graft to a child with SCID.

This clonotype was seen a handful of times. As DNA, the CDR3 is TGCGCCAGCAGCCTTCTGGGGACGGAAGCCTACGAGCAGTACTTC. Residues: CASSLLGTEAYEQYF. The chain recombines TRBV5-1 with TRBJ2-7, with D perhaps assigned TRBD1 or TRBD2 (5 bases each). This CDR3 comprises 15 residues. V was shortened by 4 bases and J by 2 bases, with 16 bases between the two germline ends. Germline V CDR1 and CDR2: SGHRS, YFSETQ.

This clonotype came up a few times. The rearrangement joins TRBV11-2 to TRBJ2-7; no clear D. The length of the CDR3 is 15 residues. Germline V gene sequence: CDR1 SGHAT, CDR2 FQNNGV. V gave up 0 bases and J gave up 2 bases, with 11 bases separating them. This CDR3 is CASSLDRPAAYEQYF. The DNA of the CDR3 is TGTGCCAGCAGCTTAGATCGCCCGGCGGCCTACGAGCAGTACTTC.

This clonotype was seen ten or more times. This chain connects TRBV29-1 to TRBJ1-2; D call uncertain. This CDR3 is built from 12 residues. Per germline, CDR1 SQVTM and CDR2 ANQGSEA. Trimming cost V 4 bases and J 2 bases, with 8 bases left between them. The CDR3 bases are TGCAGCGTTGCGCCGGAAAACTATGGCTACACCTTC. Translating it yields CSVAPENYGYTF.

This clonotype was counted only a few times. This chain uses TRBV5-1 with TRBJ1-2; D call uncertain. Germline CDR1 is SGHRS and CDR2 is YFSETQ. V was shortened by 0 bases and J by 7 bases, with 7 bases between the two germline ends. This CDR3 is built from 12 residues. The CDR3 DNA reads TGCGCCAGCAGCTTGGCTGGGCGTGGCTACACCTTC. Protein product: CASSLAGRGYTF. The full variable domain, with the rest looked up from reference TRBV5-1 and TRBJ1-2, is KAGVTQTPRYLIKTRGQQVTLSCSPISGHRSVSWYQQTPGQGLQFLFEYFSETQRNKGNFPGRFSGRQFSNSRSEMNVSTLELGDSALYLCASSLAGRGYTFGSGTRLTVV.

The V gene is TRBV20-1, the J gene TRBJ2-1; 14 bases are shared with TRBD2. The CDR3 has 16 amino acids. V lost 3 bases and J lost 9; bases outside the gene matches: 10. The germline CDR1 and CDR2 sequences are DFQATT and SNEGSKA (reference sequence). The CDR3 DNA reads TGCAGTGCTAGGGGGACTAGCGGGGGTTACTCTCGTGAGCAGTTCTTC. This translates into CSARGTSGGYSREQFF.

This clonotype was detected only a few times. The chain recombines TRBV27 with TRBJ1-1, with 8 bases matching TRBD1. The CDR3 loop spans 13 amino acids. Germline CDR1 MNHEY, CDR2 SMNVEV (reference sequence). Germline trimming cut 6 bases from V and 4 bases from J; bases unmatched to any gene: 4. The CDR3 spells CASRQGAGTEAFF. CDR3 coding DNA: TGTGCCAGCAGGCAGGGGGCAGGCACTGAAGCTTTCTTT.

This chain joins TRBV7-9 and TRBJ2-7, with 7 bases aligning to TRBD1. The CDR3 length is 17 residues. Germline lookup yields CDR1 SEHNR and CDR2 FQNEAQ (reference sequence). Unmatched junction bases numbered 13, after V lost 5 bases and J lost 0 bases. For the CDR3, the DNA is TGTGCCAGCAGCCCCCGCGATGGGACAGACCACTCCTACGAGCAGTACTTC. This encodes CASSPRDGTDHSYEQYF.

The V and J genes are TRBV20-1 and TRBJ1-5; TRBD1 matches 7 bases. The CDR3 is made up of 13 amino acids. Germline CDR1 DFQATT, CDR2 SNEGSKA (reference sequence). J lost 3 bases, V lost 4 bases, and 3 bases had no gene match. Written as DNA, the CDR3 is TGCAGTGCTAATACAGGGGACAATCAGCCCCAGCATTTT. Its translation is CSANTGDNQPQHF.

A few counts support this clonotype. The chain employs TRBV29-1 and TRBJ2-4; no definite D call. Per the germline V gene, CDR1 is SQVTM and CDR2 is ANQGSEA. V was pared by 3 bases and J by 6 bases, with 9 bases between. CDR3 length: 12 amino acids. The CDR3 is CSVEKAGNIQYF. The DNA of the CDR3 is TGCAGCGTTGAGAAGGCTGGAAACATTCAGTACTTC.

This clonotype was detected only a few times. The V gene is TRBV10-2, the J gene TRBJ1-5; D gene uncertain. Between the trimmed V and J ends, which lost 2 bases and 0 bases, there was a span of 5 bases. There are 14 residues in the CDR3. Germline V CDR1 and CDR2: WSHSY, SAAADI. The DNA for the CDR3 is TGCGCCAGCAGTGAGGCCTCTAGCAATCAGCCCCAGCATTTT. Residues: CASSEASSNQPQHF.

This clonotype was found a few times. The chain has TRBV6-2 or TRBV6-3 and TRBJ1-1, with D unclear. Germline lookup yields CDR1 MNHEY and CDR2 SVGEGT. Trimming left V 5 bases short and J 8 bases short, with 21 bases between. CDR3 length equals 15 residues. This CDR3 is CASSPSGTRQGEAFF. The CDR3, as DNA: TGTGCCAGCAGTCCTTCCGGAACCCGGCAAGGAGAAGCTTTCTTT.

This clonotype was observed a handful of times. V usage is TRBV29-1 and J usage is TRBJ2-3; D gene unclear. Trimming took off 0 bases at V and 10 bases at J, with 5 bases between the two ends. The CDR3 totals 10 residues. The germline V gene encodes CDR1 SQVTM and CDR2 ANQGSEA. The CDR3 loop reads CSVEDLAQYF. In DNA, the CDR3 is TGCAGCGTTGAAGATCTAGCGCAGTATTTT.

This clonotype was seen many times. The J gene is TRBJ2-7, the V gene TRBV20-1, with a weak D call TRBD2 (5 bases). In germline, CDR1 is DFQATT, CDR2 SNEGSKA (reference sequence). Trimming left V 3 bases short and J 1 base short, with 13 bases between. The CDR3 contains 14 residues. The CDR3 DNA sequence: TGCAGTGCTAGGGGGAGAGCCAGTTCCTACGAGCAGTACTTC. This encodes CSARGRASSYEQYF.

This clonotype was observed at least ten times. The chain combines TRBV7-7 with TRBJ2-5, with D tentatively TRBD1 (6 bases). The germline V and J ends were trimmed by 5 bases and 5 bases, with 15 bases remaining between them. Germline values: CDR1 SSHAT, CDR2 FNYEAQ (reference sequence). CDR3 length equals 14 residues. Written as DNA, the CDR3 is TGTGCCAGCAGCCCGGTTGGGGGCATGGAGACCCAGTACTTC. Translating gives CASSPVGGMETQYF.

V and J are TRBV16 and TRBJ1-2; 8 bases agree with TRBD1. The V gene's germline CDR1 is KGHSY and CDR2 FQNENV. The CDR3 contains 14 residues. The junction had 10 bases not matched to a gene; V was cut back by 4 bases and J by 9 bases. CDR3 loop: CASSRPADRASYTF. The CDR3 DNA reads TGTGCCAGCAGCCGTCCAGCGGACAGGGCTAGCTACACCTTC.

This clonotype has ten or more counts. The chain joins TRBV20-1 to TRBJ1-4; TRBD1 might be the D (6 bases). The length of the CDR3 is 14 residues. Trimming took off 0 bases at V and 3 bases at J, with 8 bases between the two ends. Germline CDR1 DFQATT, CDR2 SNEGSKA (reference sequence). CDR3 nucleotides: TGCAGTGCTAGAGACAGGGGAGCTAATGAAAAACTGTTTTTT. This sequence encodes CSARDRGANEKLFF.

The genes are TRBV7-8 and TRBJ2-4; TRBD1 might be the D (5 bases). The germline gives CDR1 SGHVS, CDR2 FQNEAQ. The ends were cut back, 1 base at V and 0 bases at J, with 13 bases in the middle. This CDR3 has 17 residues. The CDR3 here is CASSLGRALLAKNIQYF. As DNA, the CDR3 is TGTGCCAGCAGCTTAGGCAGGGCCCTATTAGCCAAAAACATTCAGTACTTC.

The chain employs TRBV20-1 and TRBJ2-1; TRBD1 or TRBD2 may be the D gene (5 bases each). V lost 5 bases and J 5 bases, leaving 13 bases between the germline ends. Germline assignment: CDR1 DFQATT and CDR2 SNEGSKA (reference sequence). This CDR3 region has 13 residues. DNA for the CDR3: TGCAGTGCTGACCGGGACCATAACAATGAGCAGTTCTTC. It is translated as CSADRDHNNEQFF.

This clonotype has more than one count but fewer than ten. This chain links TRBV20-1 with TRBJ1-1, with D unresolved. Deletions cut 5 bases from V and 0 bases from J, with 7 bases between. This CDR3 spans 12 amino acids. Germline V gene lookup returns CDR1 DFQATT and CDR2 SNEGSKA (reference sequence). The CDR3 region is CSASNMNTEAFF. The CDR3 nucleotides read TGCAGTGCTTCTAATATGAACACTGAAGCTTTCTTT.